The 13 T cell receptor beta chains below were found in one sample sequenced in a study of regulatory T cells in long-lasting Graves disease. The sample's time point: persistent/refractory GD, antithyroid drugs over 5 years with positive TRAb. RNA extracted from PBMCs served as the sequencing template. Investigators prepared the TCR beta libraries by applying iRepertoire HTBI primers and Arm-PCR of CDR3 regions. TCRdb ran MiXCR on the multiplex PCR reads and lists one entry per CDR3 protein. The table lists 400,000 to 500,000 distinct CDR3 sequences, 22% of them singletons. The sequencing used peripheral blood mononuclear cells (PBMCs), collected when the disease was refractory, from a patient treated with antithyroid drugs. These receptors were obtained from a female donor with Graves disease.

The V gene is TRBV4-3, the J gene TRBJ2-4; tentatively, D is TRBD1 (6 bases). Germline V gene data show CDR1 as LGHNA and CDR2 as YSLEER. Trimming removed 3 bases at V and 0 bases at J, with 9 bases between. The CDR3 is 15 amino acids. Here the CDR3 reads CASSHEGEAKNIQYF. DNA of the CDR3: TGCGCCAGCAGCCACGAGGGGGAAGCCAAAAACATTCAGTACTTC.

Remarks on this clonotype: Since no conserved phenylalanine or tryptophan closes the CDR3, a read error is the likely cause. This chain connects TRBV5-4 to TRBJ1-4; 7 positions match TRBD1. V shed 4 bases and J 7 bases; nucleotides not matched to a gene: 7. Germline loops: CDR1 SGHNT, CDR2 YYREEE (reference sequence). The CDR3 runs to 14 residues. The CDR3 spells CASSQDRRTEKLFL. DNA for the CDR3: TGTGCCAGCAGCCAGGACAGGAGGACTGAAAAACTGTTTCTT.

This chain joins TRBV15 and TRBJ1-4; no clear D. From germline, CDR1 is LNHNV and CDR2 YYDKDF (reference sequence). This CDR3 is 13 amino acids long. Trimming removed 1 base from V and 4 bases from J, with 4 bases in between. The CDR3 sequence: CATSRAVNEKLFF. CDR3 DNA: TGTGCCACCAGCAGAGCCGTTAATGAAAAACTGTTTTTT.

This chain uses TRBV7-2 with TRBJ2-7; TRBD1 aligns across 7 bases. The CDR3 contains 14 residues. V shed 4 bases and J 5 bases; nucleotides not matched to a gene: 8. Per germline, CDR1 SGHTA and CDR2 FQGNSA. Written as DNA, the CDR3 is TGTGCCAGCAGCTATGACAGGGCAAGGGACGAGCAGTACTTC. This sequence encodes CASSYDRARDEQYF.

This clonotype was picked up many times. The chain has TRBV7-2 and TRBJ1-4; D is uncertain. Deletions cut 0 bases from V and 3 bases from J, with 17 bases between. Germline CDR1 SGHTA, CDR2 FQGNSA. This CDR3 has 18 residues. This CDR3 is CASSLATRLEAANEKLFF. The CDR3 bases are TGTGCCAGCAGCTTAGCGACAAGACTTGAGGCGGCTAATGAAAAACTGTTTTTT.

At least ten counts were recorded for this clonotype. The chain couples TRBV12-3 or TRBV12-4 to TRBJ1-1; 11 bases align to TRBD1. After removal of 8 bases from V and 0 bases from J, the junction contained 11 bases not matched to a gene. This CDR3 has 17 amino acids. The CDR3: CASQRGGTGGLNTEAFF. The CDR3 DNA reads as TGTGCCAGCCAACGGGGGGGGACAGGGGGATTGAACACTGAAGCTTTCTTT.

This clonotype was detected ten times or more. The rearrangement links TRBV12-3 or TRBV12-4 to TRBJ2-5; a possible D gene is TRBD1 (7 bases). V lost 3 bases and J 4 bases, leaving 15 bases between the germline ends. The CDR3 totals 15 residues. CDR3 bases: TGTGCCAGCAGTTTCAGGGGGGTTGGTCGAGAGACCCAGTACTTC. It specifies CASSFRGVGRETQYF.

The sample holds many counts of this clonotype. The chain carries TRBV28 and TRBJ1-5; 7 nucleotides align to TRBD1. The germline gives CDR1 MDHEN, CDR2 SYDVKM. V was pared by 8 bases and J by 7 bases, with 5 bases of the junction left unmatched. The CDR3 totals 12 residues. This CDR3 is CASGDREQPQHF. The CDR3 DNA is TGTGCCAGCGGTGACAGGGAGCAGCCCCAGCATTTT.

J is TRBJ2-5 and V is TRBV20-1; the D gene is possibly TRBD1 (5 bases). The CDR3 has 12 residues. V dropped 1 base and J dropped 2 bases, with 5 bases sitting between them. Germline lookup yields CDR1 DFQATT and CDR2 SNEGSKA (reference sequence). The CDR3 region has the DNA TGCAGTGCTAGAGGACAGCAAGAGACCCAGTACTTC. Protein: CSARGQQETQYF.

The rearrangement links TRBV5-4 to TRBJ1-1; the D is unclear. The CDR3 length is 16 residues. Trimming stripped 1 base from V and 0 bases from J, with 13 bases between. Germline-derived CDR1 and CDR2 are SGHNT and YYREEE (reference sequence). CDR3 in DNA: TGTGCCAGCAGCTTGTCTGCCCAACCCTTGAACACTGAAGCTTTCTTT. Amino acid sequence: CASSLSAQPLNTEAFF.

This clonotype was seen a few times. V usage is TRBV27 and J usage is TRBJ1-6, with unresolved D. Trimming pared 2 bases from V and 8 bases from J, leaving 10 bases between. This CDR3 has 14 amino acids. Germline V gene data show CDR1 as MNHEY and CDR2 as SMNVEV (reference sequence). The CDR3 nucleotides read TGTGCCAGCAGTTTAGGGAGGGCATATTCACCCCTCCACTTT. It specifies CASSLGRAYSPLHF.

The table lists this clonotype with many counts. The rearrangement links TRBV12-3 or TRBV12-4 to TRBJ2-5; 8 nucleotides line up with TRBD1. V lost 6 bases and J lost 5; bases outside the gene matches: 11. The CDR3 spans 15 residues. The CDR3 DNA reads TGTGCCAGCAGAGCCCGGACAGGGTTTGGGGAGACCCAGTACTTC. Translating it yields CASRARTGFGETQYF.

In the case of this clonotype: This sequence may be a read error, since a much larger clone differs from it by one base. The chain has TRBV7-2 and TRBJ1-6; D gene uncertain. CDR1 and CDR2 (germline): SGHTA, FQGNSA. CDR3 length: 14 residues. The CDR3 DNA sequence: TGTGCCAGCAGCTCTAGCCCCTATAATTCACCCCCCCACTTT. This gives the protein CASSSSPYNSPPHF.